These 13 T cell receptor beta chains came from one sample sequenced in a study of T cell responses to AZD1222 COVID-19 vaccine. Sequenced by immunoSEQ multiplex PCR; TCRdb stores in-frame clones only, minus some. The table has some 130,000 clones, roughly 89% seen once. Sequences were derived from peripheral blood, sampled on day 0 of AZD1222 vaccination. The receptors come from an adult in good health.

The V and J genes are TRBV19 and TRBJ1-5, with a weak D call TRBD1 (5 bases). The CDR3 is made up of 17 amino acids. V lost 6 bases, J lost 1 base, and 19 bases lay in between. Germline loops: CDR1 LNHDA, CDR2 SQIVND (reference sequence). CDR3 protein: CASSEIRSGPSNQPQHF. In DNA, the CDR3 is TGTGCCAGTAGCGAAATCCGATCGGGGCCGAGCAATCAGCCCCAGCATTTT.

CDR3 in amino acids: CASSPAGGAGNQPQHF. The CDR3 DNA reads as TGTGCCAGCTCACCAGCAGGGGGCGCCGGCAATCAGCCCCAGCATTTT. The chain combines TRBV18 with TRBJ1-5; 8 bases agree with TRBD1. The V gene's germline CDR1 is KGHSH and CDR2 LQKENI. The CDR3 runs 16 residues. V lost 2 bases, J lost 2 bases, and 5 bases stayed unmatched.

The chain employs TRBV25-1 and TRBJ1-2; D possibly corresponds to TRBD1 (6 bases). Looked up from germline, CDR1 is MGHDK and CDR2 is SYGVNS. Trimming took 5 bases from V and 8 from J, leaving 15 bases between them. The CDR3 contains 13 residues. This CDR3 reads CASSLKGGSGYTF. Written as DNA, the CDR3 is TGTGCCAGCAGTCTGAAGGGGGGGAGCGGCTACACCTTC.

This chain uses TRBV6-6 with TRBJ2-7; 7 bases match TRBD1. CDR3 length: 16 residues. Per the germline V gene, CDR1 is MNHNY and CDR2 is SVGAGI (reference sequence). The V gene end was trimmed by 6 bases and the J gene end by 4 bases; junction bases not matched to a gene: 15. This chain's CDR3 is CASSRPSTGIEYEQYF. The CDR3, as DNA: TGTGCCAGCAGCCGTCCGTCGACAGGGATTGAGTACGAGCAGTACTTC.

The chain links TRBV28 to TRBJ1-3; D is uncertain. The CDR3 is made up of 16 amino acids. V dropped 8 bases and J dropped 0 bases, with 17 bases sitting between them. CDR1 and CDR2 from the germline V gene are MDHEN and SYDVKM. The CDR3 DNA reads TGTGCCAGCCACGCCGGTCAACGTCCCTCTGGAAACACCATATATTTT. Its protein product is CASHAGQRPSGNTIYF.

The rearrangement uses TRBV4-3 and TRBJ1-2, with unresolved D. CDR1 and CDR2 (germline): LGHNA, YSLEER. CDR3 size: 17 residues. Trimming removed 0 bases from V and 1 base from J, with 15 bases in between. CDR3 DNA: TGCGCCAGCAGCCAAGATCAAAGGCAGTCGGTTAACTATGGCTACACCTTC. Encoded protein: CASSQDQRQSVNYGYTF.

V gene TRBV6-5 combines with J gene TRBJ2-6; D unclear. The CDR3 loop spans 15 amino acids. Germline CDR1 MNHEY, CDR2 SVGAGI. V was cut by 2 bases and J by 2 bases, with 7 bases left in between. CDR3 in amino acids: CASSYARTGANVLTF. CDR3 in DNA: TGTGCCAGCAGTTACGCCCGGACTGGGGCCAACGTCCTGACTTTC.

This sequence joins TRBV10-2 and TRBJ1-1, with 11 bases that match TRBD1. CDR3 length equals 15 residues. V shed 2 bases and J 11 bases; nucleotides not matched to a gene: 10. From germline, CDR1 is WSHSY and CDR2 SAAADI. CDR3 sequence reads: CASSEGRTGGEGAFF. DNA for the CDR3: TGCGCCAGCAGTGAGGGTCGGACAGGGGGCGAGGGGGCTTTCTTT.

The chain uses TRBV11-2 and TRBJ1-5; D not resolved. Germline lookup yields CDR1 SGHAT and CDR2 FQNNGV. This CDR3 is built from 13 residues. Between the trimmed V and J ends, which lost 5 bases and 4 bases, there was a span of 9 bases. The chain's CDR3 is CASSESPNQPQHF. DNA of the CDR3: TGTGCCAGCAGCGAAAGTCCGAATCAGCCCCAGCATTTT.

The CDR3 DNA sequence: TGCAGTGCTAGTTCAGGGGCCGACTTATATGGCTACACCTTC. Its protein is CSASSGADLYGYTF. The J gene is TRBJ1-2, the V gene TRBV20-1, with D tentatively TRBD1 (6 bases). Trimming shortened V by 3 bases and J by 5 bases, and 16 bases separated the two germline ends. Germline-derived CDR1 and CDR2 are DFQATT and SNEGSKA (reference sequence). CDR3 size: 14 residues.

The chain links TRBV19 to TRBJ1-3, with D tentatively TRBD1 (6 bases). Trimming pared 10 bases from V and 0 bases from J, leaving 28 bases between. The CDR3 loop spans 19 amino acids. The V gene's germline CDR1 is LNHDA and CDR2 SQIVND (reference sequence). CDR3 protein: CATQDRILSLTDSGNTIYF. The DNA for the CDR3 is TGTGCCACCCAAGACAGGATCCTTTCCCTTACCGACTCTGGAAACACCATATATTTT.

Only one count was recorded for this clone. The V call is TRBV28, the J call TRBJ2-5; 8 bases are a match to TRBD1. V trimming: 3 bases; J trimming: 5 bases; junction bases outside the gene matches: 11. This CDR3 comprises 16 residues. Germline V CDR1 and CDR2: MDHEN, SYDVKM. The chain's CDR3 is CASSFRAGQGTETQYF. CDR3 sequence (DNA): TGTGCCAGCAGTTTTAGGGCCGGACAGGGCACTGAGACCCAGTACTTC.

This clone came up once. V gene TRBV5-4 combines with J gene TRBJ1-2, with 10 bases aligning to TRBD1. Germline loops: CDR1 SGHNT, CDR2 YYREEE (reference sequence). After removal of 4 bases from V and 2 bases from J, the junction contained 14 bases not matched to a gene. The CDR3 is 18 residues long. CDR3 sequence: CASSPSPRQGASNYGYTF. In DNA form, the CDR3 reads TGTGCCAGCAGCCCCTCCCCGCGACAGGGGGCGTCGAACTATGGCTACACCTTC.